The 8 T cell receptor beta chains listed next were all sequenced from one sample in a study of cytomegalovirus exposure and HLA in healthy donors. Primers: 60 Vbeta forward and 13 Jbeta reverse. Libraries were prepared by immunoSEQ multiplex PCR; TCRdb keeps only in-frame clonotypes and omits some of them. Of 150,000 to 200,000 clones detected, about four fifths appear once; the ten largest clones hold about 4.5%. The sample was PBMCs. The receptors were sampled from a man aged 25 to 45 in good health and CMV-seronegative.

This clone was recorded a few times. The chain is built from TRBV7-3 and TRBJ1-2; D may be TRBD1 (5 bases). The CDR3 is made up of 12 amino acids. Germline V gives CDR1 SGHTA, CDR2 FQGTGA. V was clipped by 5 bases and J by 8 bases, with 12 bases between them. The CDR3 region is CASSEEGRGYTF. DNA of the CDR3: TGTGCCAGCAGCGAAGAGGGGAGGGGCTACACCTTC.

This chain uses TRBV4-1 with TRBJ1-2, with 7 positions matching TRBD1. V shed 4 bases and J 8 bases; nucleotides not matched to a gene: 19. The CDR3 consists of 17 residues. CDR1 and CDR2 (germline): MGHRA, YSYEKL. The CDR3 is CASSLLLSTGASEGYTF. The CDR3 region has the DNA TGCGCCAGCAGCCTCCTCCTCTCTACAGGGGCGTCGGAGGGCTACACCTTC.

This clone was observed a handful of times. J is TRBJ1-6 and V is TRBV27, with a possible D match to TRBD1 (6 bases). V was clipped by 8 bases and J by 8 bases, with 19 bases between them. CDR3 size: 15 residues. CDR1 and CDR2 from the germline V gene are MNHEY and SMNVEV (reference sequence). The CDR3 DNA follows: TGTGCCAGCGGTTCCTCGACAGGATGGGATTCACCCCTCCACTTT. Translating it yields CASGSSTGWDSPLHF.

CDR3 loop: CALKGALTDTQYF. For the CDR3, the DNA is TGTGCCCTAAAGGGGGCCCTCACAGATACGCAGTATTTT. The chain couples TRBV10-3 to TRBJ2-3; 7 nucleotides match TRBD1. With V trimmed by 11 bases and J by 2 bases, 7 bases remained unmatched. The CDR3 runs to 13 residues. Germline loops: CDR1 ENHRY, CDR2 SYGVKD.

This clone turned up a few times. The genes are TRBV6-5 and TRBJ1-2, with D perhaps TRBD1 (5 bases). This CDR3 has 13 amino acids. CDR1 MNHEY and CDR2 SVGAGI come from the germline V gene. The V and J ends lost 6 bases and 7 bases respectively, with 15 bases between them. The CDR3 loop reads CASSAGPVGGYTF. The CDR3 DNA follows: TGTGCCAGCAGCGCAGGGCCGGTTGGTGGCTACACCTTC.

The V gene is TRBV19, the J gene TRBJ1-4; 10 bases align to TRBD1. The CDR3 is made up of 16 amino acids. V dropped 0 bases and J dropped 8; count of bases not matched to a gene: 6. Germline V lookup: CDR1 LNHDA, CDR2 SQIVND (reference sequence). CDR3 amino acids: CASSIDRTGGNEKLFF. CDR3 DNA: TGTGCCAGTAGTATAGATCGGACAGGGGGGAACGAAAAACTGTTTTTT.

This chain connects TRBV1 to TRBJ2-7; TRBD1, the D gene given by the table, was not confirmed from the DNA. TRBV1 is a recognized pseudogene. The CDR3 spans 14 residues. The CDR3 protein is CTSSQRDRDYEQYF. DNA for the CDR3: TGCACCAGCAGCCAGAGGGACAGGGACTACGAGCAGTACTTC.

Details on this clone: Sequence at one end of the junction differs from germline and may be a read error. Within the sample, other DNA sequences also encode this same CDR3. This chain uses TRBV5-4 with TRBJ2-2; 12 bases line up with TRBD2. The germline V gene encodes CDR1 SGHNT and CDR2 YYREEE (reference sequence). This CDR3 comprises 17 residues. The CDR3, as DNA: TGTGCCAGCAGCTTGGTCCTAGCGGGGGGGAAAACCGGGGAGCTGTTCTTT. Translation: CASSLVLAGGKTGELFF.